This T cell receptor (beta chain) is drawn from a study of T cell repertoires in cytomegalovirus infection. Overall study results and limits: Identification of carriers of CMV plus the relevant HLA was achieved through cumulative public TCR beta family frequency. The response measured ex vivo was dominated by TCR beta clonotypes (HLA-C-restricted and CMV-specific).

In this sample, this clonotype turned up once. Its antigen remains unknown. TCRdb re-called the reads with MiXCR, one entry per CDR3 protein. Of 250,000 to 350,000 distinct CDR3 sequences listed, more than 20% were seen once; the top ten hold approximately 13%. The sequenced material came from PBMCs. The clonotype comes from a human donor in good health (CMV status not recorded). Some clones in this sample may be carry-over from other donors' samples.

This chain's CDR3 is CSARVQGNIYEQYF. CDR3 in DNA: TGCAGTGCTAGAGTCCAGGGAAATATCTACGAGCAGTACTTC. The genes are TRBV20-1 and TRBJ2-7; TRBD1 might be the D (5 bases). This CDR3 comprises 14 residues. V lost 1 base, J lost 3 bases, and 13 bases lay in between. Looked up from germline, CDR1 is DFQATT and CDR2 is SNEGSKA (reference sequence).